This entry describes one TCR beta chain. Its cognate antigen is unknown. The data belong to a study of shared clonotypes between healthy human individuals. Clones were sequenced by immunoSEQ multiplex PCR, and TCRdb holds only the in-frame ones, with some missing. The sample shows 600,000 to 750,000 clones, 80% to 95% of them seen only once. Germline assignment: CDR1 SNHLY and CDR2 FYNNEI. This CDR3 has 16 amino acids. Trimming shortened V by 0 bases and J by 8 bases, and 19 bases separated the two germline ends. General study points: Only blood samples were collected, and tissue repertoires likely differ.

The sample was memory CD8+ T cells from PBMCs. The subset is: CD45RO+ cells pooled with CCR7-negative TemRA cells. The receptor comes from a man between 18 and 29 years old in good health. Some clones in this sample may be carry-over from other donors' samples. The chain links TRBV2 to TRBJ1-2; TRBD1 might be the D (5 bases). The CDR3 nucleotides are TGTGCCAGCAGTGAAGCGCTTAAAGGGGACTTTGAGGGCTACACCTTC. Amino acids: CASSEALKGDFEGYTF.